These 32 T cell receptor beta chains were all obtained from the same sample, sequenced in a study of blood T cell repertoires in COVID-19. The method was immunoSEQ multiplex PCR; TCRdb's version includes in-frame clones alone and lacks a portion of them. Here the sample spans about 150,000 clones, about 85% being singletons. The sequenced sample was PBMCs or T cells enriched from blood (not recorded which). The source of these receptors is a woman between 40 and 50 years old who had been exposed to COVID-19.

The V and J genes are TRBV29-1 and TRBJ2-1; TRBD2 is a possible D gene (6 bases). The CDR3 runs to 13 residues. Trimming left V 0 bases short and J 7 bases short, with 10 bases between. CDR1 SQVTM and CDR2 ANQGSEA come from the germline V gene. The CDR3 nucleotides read TGCAGCGTTGAAGATAGTCGGGGGAATGAGCAGTTCTTC. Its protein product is CSVEDSRGNEQFF.

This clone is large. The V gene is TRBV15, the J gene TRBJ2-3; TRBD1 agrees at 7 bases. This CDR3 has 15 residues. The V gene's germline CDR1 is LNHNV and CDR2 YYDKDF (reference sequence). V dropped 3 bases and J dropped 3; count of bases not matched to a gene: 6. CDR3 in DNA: TGTGCCACCAGCAGGGTAGGGGGCAGGACAGATACGCAGTATTTT. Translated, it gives CATSRVGGRTDTQYF.

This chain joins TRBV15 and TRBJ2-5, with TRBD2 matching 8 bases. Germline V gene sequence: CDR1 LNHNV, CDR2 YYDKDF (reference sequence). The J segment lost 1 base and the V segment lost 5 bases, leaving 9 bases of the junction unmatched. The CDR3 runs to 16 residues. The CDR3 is CATSGSGTRGQETQYF. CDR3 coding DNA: TGTGCCACCAGCGGATCCGGGACTAGGGGCCAAGAGACCCAGTACTTC.

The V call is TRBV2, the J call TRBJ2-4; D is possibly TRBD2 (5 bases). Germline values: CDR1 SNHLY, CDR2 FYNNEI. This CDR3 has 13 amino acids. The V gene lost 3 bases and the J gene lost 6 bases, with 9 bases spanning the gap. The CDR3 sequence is CASSERELNIQYF. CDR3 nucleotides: TGTGCCAGCAGTGAGAGGGAGTTAAACATTCAGTACTTC.

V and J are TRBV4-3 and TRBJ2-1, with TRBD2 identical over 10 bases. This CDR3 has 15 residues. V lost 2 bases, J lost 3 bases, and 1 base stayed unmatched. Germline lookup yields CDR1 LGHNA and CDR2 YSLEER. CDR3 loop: CASSQTSGDYNEQFF. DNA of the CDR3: TGCGCCAGCAGCCAAACTAGCGGGGACTACAATGAGCAGTTCTTC.

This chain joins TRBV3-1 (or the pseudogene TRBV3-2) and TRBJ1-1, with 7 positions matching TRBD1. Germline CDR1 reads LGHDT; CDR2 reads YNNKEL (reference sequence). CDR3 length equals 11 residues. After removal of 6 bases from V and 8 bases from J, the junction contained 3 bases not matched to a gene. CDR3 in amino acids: CASRSQGEAFF. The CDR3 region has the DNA TGTGCCAGCAGATCACAGGGGGAAGCTTTCTTT.

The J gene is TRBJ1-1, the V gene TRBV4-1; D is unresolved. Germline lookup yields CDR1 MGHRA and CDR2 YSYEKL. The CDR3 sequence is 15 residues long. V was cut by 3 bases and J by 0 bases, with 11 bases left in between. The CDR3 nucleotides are TGCGCCAGCAGCCACAGACAAGAGATGAACACTGAAGCTTTCTTT. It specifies CASSHRQEMNTEAFF.

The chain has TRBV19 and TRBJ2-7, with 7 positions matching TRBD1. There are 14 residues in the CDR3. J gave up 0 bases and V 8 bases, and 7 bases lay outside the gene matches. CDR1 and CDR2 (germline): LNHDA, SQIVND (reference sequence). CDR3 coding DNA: TGTGCCAGTGGACAGGTAGGGGCCTCCTACGAGCAGTACTTC. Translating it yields CASGQVGASYEQYF.

The DNA of the CDR3 is TGCGCCACCTCCAGGGGAGTTGGGAATCAGCCCCAGCATTTT. It translates to CATSRGVGNQPQHF. The gene calls are TRBV10-2 and TRBJ1-5; weak D call: TRBD1 (6 bases). The V gene's germline CDR1 is WSHSY and CDR2 SAAADI. The CDR3 sequence is 14 residues long. The V and J ends lost 10 bases and 4 bases respectively, with 17 bases between them.

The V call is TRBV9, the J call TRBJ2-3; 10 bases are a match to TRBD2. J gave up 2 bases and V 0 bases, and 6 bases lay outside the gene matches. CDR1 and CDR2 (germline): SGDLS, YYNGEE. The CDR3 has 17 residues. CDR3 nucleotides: TGTGCCAGCAGCGTAGGAAGCGGGGGGGCCTCCACAGATACGCAGTATTTT. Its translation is CASSVGSGGASTDTQYF.

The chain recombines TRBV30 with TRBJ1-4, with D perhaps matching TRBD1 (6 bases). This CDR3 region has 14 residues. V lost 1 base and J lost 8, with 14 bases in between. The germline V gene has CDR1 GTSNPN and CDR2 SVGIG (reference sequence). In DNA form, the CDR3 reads TGTGCCTGGAGTGCGACAGGCCGACGGGAAAAACTGTTTTTT. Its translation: CAWSATGRREKLFF.

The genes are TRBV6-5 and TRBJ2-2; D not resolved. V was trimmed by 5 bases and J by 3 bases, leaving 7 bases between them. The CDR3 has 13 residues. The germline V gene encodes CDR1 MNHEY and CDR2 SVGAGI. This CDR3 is CASSPQYTGELFF. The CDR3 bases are TGTGCCAGCAGTCCCCAGTACACCGGGGAGCTGTTTTTT.

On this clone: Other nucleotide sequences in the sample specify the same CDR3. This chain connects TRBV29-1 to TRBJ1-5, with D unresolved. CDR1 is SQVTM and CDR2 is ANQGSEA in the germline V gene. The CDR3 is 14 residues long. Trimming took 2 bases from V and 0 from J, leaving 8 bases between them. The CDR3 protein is CSVETGNSNQPQHF. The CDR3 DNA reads TGCAGCGTTGAAACGGGGAATAGCAATCAGCCCCAGCATTTT. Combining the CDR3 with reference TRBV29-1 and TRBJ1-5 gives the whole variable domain SAVISQKPSRDICQRGTSLTIQCQVDSQVTMMFWYRQQPGQSLTLIATANQGSEATYESGFVIDKFPISRPNLTFSTLTVSNMSPEDSSIYLCSVETGNSNQPQHFGDGTRLSIL.

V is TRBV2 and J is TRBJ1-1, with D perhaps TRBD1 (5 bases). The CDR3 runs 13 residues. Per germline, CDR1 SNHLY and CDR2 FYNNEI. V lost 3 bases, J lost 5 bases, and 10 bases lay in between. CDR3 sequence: CASSDGGRTEAFF. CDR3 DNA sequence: TGTGCCAGCAGTGATGGGGGGAGGACTGAAGCTTTCTTT.

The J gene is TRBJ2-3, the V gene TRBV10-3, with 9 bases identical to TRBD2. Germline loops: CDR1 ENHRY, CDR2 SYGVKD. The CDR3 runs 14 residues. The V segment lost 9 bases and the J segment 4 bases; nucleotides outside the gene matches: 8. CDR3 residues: CAMDSGSEADTQYF. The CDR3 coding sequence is TGTGCCATGGATAGCGGGAGCGAGGCAGATACGCAGTATTTT.

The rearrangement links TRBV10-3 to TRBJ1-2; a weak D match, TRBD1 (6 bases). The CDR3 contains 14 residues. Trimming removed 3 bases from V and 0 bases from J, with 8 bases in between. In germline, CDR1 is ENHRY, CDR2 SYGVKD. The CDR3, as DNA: TGTGCCATCAGTGACAGGGGTGCTAACTATGGCTACACCTTC. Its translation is CAISDRGANYGYTF.

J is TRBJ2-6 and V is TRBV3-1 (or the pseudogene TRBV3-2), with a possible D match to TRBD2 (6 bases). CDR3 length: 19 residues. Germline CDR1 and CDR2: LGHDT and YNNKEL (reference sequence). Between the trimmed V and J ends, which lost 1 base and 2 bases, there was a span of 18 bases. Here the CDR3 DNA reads TGTGCCAGCAGCCAAGTTCTATTACGAGGAGGGGCTGGGGCCAACGTCCTGACTTTC. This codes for CASSQVLLRGGAGANVLTF.

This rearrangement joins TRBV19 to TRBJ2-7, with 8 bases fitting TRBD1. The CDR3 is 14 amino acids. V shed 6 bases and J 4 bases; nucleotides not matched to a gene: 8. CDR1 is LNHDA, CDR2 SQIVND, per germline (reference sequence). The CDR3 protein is CASSQGAGGYEQYF. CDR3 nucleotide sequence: TGTGCCAGTAGCCAGGGGGCAGGGGGTTACGAGCAGTACTTC.

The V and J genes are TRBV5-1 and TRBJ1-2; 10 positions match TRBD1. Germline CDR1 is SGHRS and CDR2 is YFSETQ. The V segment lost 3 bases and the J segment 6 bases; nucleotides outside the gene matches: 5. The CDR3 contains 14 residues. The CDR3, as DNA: TGCGCCAGCAGCTCCGGACAGGGGGTAAATGGCTACACCTTC. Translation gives CASSSGQGVNGYTF.

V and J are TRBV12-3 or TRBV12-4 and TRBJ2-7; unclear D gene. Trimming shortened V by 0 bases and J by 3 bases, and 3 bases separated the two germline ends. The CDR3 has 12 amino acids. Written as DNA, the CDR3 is TGTGCCAGCAGTTTAGCCAGCTACGAGCAGTACTTC. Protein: CASSLASYEQYF.

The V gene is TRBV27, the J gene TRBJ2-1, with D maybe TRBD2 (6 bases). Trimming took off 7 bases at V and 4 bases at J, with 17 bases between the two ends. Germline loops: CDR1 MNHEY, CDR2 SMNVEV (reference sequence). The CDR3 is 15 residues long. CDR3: CASTFSGGSYNEQFF. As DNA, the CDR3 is TGTGCCAGCACCTTTTCCGGGGGATCATACAATGAGCAGTTCTTC.

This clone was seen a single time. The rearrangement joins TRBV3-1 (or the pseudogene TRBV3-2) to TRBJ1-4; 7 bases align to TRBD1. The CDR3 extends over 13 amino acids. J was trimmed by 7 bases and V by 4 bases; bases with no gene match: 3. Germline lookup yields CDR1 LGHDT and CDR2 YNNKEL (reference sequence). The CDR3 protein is CASSRWTGEKLFF. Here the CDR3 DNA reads TGTGCCAGCAGCCGGTGGACAGGTGAAAAACTGTTTTTT.

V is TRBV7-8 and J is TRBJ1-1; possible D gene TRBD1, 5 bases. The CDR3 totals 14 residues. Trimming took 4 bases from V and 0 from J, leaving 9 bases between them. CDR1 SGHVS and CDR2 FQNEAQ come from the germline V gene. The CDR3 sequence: CASSSGTVNTEAFF. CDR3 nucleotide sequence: TGTGCCAGCAGCTCGGGGACTGTGAACACTGAAGCTTTCTTT.

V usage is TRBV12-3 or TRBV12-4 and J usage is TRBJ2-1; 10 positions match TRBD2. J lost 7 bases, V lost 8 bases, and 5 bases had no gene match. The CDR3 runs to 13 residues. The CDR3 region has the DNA TGTGCCAGCTTAACTAGCGGGAAAAATGAGCAGTTCTTC. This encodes CASLTSGKNEQFF.

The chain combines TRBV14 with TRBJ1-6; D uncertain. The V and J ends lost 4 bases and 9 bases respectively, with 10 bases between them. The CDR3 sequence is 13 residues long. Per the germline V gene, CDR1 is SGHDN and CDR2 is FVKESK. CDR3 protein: CASSPQPGSPLHF. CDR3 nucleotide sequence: TGTGCCAGCAGCCCTCAGCCAGGTTCACCCCTCCACTTT.

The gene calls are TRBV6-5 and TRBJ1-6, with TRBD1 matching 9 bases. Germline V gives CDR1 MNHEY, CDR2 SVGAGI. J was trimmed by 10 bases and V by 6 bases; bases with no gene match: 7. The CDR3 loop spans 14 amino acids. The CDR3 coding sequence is TGTGCCAGCAGAGGGGGACAGGGAGGGTCACCCCTCCACTTT. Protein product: CASRGGQGGSPLHF.

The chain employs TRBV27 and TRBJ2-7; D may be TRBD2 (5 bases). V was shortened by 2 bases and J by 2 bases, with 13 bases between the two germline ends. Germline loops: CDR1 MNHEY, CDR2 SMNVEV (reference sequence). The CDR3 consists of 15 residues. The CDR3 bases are TGTGCCAGCAGTTTAGGCTGGTCGGGGACCTACGAGCAGTACTTC. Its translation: CASSLGWSGTYEQYF.

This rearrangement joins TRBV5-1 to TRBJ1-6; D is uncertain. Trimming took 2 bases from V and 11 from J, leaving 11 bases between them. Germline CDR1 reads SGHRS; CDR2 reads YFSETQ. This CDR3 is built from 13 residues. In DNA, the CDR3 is TGCGCCAGCAGCTTAGATGTACAGACACCCCTCCACTTT. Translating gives CASSLDVQTPLHF.

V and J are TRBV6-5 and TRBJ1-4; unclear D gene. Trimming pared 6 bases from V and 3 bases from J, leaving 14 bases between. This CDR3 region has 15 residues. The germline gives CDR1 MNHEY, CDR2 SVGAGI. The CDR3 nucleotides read TGTGCCAGCAGCCTTACTGGAAGCGCTAATGAAAAACTGTTTTTT. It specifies CASSLTGSANEKLFF.

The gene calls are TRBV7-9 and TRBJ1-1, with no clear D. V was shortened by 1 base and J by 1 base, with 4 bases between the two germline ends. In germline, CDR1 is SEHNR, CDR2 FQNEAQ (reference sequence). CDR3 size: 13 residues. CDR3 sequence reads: CASSLGANTEAFF. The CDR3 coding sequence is TGTGCCAGCAGCTTAGGCGCGAACACTGAAGCTTTCTTT.

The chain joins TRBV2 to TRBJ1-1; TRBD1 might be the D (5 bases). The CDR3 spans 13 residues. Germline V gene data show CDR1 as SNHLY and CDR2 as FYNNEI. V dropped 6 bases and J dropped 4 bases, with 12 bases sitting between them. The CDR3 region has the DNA TGTGCCAGCAGGAGCGGGGGGTCCACTGAAGCTTTCTTT. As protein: CASRSGGSTEAFF.

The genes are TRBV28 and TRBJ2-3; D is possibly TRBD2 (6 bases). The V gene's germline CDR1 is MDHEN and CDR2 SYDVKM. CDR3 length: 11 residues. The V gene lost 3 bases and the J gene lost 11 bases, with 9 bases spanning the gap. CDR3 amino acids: CASSFRDLQYF. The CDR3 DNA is TGTGCCAGCAGTTTTAGGGACTTGCAGTATTTT.